Listed here is a single T cell receptor beta chain. The CDR3 totals 13 residues. Germline V CDR1 and CDR2: LGHNT, FRNRAP. Trimming removed 0 bases at V and 8 bases at J, with 10 bases between. In the original processing: Estimated nucleated cell counts came from reference gene primer amplification. The method was immunoSEQ multiplex PCR; TCRdb's version includes in-frame clones alone and lacks a portion of them. V, J and clone size reflect that table, while D and trimming were determined from the DNA. The table records under 8,500 clones, 80% to 90% of them present only once. This entry is derived from a study of blood T cell repertoires in COVID-19. Study information: Spain, Italy and the United States supplied samples that represented acute and convalescent COVID-19. Nucleic acid was either cDNA or gDNA, and it came from T cells, B-cell-depleted T cells, or PBMCs.

What was sequenced was peripheral blood. The clonotype was recovered from a man aged 70 or older with active COVID-19. The chain couples TRBV12-5 to TRBJ1-2; D unresolved. The CDR3 DNA reads TGTGCTAGTGGTTTGGTACGCCCGGGAGGCTACACCTTC. Its translation is CASGLVRPGGYTF.